Below are 10 T cell receptor beta chains sequenced from a single sample in a study of blood T cells in healthy people across ages. A second PCR, run for roughly 7 to 11 cycles, used a sample-barcoded 5' primer plus a J-beta primer mix. TCRdb fed the 5' RACE reads into MiXCR, producing one record per CDR3 protein. The sample shows roughly 1.5 million distinct CDR3 sequences, 35% to 45% of them seen only once. The sample was blood. Source of these receptors: a young woman in good health.

V gene TRBV24-1 combines with J gene TRBJ2-1; the D gene is possibly TRBD2 (6 bases). There are 16 residues in the CDR3. Trimming removed 2 bases at V and 8 bases at J, with 18 bases between. CDR1 and CDR2 from the germline V gene are KGHDR and SFDVKD. CDR3 loop: CATSDSAGTSADEQFF. DNA of the CDR3: TGTGCCACCAGTGATTCCGCCGGGACTTCCGCGGATGAGCAGTTCTTC.

The chain has TRBV18 and TRBJ1-2, with TRBD1 matching over 9 bases. The CDR3 is 15 residues long. Germline V gives CDR1 KGHSH, CDR2 LQKENI. J lost 4 bases, V lost 4 bases, and 7 bases had no gene match. This CDR3 is CASSHRDRAAYGYTF. In DNA form, the CDR3 reads TGTGCCAGCTCACACCGGGACAGGGCGGCCTATGGCTACACCTTC.

The table lists this clonotype with a few counts. V gene TRBV4-1 combines with J gene TRBJ1-2; 10 positions match TRBD1. The CDR3 is 16 amino acids. The germline gives CDR1 MGHRA, CDR2 YSYEKL. Trimming removed 7 bases from V and 2 bases from J; junction bases left unmatched: 10. DNA for the CDR3: TGCGCCAGCAAAACCGGGACAGGGGTTACGAACTATGGCTACACCTTC. Translating it yields CASKTGTGVTNYGYTF.

This clonotype was observed a few times. The chain couples TRBV4-3 to TRBJ1-1; 7 bases fit TRBD1. CDR1 LGHNA and CDR2 YSLEER come from the germline V gene. V shed 0 bases, J shed 7 bases, and the junction held 5 bases outside the gene matches. The CDR3 has 14 residues. The chain's CDR3 is CASSQEGGGGEAFF. The CDR3 nucleotides are TGCGCCAGCAGCCAAGAAGGAGGGGGCGGTGAAGCTTTCTTT.

The table lists this clonotype with a few counts. The DNA for the CDR3 is TGTGCCAGCAGTTACCGGGGGGACTACAATGAGCAGTTCTTC. Translated: CASSYRGDYNEQFF. This chain uses TRBV6-2 or TRBV6-3 with TRBJ2-1; 7 positions agree with TRBD2. The length of the CDR3 is 14 residues. V shed 2 bases, J shed 3 bases, and the junction held 1 base outside the gene matches. CDR1 MNHEY and CDR2 SVGEGT come from the germline V gene.

In regard to this clonotype: The junction departs from the called germline gene at one end, perhaps through a read error. This chain joins TRBV20-1 and TRBJ2-1; 8 bases match TRBD2. This CDR3 is built from 16 residues. Germline V gene sequence: CDR1 DFQATT, CDR2 SNEGSKA (reference sequence). The CDR3 DNA sequence: TGCAGTGCCAGAGGTTCTCGAGCGGGGGAGTACAATGAGCAGTTCTTC. Residues: CSARGSRAGEYNEQFF.

This clonotype showed up just a few times. The rearrangement links TRBV7-2 to TRBJ2-3; D not resolved. The CDR3 consists of 14 residues. Germline V gene data show CDR1 as SGHTA and CDR2 as FQGNSA. V was trimmed by 6 bases and J by 0 bases, leaving 10 bases between them. CDR3 sequence: CASRSPTSTDTQYF. DNA of the CDR3: TGTGCCAGCAGATCCCCCACTAGCACAGATACGCAGTATTTT.

The CDR3 sequence is CSVERQALSYEQYF. CDR3 DNA sequence: TGCAGCGTGGAACGACAGGCCTTATCCTACGAGCAGTACTTC. The J gene is TRBJ2-7, the V gene TRBV29-1; a weak D match, TRBD1 (6 bases). Trimming left V 6 bases short and J 1 base short, with 16 bases between. The CDR3 is 14 residues long. CDR1 and CDR2 (germline): SQVTM, ANQGSEA.

The CDR3 here is CASSELRWGTDTQYF. The CDR3 DNA reads as TGTGCCAGCAGTGAACTTCGTTGGGGCACAGATACGCAGTATTTT. The gene calls are TRBV25-1 and TRBJ2-3; D remains ambiguous. The V gene lost 2 bases and the J gene lost 1 base, with 10 bases spanning the gap. Germline assignment: CDR1 MGHDK and CDR2 SYGVNS. The CDR3 contains 15 residues.

V and J are TRBV2 and TRBJ1-4, with a weak D call TRBD1 (6 bases). Germline assignment: CDR1 SNHLY and CDR2 FYNNEI. The CDR3 is made up of 18 amino acids. The V and J ends lost 8 bases and 3 bases respectively, with 25 bases between them. For the CDR3, the DNA is TGTGCCAGCTGTATATTACAGGGATCTATCGAGGCTAATGAAAAACTGTTTTTT. It specifies CASCILQGSIEANEKLFF.